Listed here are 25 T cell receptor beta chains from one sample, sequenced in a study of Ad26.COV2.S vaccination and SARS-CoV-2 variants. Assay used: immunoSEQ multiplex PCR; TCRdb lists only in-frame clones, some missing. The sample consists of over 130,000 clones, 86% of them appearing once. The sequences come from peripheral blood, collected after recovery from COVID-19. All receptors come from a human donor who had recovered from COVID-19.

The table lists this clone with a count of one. In DNA, the CDR3 is TGTGCCAGCAGCTTAGCCCGGTCCGTCAGGCCCTACGAGCAGTACTTC. Encoded protein: CASSLARSVRPYEQYF. V usage is TRBV11-2 and J usage is TRBJ2-7; D not certain. CDR1 is SGHAT, CDR2 FQNNGV, per germline. The CDR3 extends over 16 amino acids. Trimming shortened V by 1 base and J by 2 bases, and 15 bases separated the two germline ends.

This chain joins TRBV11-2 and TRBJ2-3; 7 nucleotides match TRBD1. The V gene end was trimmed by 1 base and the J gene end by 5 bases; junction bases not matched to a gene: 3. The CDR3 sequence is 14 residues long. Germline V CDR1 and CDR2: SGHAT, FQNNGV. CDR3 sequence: CASSLAHRGDTQYF. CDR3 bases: TGTGCCAGCAGCTTAGCCCACAGGGGAGATACGCAGTATTTT.

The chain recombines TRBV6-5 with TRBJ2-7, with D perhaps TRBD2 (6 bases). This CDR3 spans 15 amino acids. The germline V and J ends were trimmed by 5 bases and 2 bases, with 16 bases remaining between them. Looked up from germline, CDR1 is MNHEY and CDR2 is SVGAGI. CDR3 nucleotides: TGTGCCAGCAGTCCCCGGAGGGGATTCGCCTACGAGCAGTACTTC. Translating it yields CASSPRRGFAYEQYF.

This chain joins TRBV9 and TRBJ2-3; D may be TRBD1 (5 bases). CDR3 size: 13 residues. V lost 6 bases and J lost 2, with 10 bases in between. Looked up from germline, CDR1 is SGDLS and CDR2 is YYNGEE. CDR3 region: CASTDRYTDTQYF. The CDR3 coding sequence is TGTGCCAGCACAGACAGATACACAGATACGCAGTATTTT.

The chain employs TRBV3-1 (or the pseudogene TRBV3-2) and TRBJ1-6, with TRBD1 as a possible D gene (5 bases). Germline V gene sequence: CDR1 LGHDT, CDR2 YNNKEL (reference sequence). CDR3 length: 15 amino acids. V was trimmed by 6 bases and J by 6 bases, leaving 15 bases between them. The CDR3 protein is CASRTLGTSNSPLHF. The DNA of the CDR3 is TGTGCCAGCAGAACCCTGGGGACCTCTAATTCACCCCTCCACTTT.

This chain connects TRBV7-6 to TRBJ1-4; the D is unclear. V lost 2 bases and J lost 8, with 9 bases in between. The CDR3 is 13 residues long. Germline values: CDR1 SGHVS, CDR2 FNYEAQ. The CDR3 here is CASSLQVTEKLFF. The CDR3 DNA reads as TGTGCCAGCAGCTTACAGGTTACCGAAAAACTGTTTTTT. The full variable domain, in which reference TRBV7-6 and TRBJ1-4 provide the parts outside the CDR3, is GAGVSQSPRYKVTKRGQDVALRCDPISGHVSLYWYRQALGQGPEFLTYFNYEAQQDKSGLPNDRFSAERPEGSISTLTIQRTEQRDSAMYRCASSLQVTEKLFFGSGTQLSVL.

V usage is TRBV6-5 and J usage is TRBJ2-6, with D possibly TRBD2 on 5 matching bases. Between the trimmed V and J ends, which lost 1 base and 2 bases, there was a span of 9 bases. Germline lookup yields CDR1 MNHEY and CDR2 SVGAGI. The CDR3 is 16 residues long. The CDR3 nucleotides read TGTGCCAGCAGTTACTTGCTCGGGACTGGGGCCAACGTCCTGACTTTC. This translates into CASSYLLGTGANVLTF.

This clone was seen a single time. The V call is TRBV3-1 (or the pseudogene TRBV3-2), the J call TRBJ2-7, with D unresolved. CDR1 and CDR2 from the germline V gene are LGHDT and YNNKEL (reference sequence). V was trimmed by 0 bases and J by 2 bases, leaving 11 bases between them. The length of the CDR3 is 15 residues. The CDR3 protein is CASSQEGIGTYEQYF. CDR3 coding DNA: TGTGCCAGCAGCCAAGAAGGGATAGGAACCTACGAGCAGTACTTC.

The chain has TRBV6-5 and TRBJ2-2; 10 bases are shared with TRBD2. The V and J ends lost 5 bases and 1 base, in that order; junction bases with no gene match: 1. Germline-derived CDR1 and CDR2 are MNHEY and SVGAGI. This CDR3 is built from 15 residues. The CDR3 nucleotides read TGTGCCAGCAGTCTAGCGGGGGAGAACACCGGGGAGCTGTTTTTT. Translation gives CASSLAGENTGELFF.

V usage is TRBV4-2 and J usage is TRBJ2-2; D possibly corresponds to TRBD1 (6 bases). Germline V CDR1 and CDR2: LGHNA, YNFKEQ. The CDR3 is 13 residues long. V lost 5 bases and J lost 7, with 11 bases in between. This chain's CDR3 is CASSTGTFGELFF. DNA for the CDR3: TGTGCCAGCAGCACAGGGACCTTCGGGGAGCTGTTTTTT.

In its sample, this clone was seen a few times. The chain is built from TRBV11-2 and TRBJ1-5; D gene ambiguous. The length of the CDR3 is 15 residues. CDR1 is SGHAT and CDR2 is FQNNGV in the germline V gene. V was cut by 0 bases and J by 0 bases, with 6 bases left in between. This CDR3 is CASSLDWGSNQPQHF. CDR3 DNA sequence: TGTGCCAGCAGCTTAGATTGGGGTAGCAATCAGCCCCAGCATTTT.

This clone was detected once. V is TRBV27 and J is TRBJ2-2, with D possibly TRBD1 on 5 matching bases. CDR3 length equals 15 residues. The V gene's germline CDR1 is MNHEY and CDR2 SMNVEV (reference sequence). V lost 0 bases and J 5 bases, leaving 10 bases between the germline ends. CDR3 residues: CASSLSARGTGELFF. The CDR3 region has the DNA TGTGCCAGCAGTTTATCGGCAAGGGGAACCGGGGAGCTGTTTTTT.

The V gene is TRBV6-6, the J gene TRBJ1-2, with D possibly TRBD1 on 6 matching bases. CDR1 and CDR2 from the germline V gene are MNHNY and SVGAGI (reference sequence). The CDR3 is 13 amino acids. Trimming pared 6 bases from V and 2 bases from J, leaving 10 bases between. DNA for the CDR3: TGTGCCAGCAGCCGAACAGGGAACTATGGCTACACCTTC. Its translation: CASSRTGNYGYTF.

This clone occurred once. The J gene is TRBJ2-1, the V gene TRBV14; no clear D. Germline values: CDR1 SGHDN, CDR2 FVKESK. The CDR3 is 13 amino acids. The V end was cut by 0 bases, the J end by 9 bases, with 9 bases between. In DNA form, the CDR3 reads TGTGCCAGCAGCCAAGAAGGGTACTCTGAGCAGTTCTTC. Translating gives CASSQEGYSEQFF. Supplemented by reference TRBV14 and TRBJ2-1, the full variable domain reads EAGVTQFPSHSVIEKGQTVTLRCDPISGHDNLYWYRRVMGKEIKFLLHFVKESKQDESGMPNNRFLAERTGGTYSTLKVQPAELEDSGVYFCASSQEGYSEQFFGPGTRLTVL.

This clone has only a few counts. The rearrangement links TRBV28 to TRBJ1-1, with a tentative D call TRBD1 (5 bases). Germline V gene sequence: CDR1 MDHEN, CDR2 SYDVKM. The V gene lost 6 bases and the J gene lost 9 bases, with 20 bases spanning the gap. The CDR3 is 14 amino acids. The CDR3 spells CASSSSGTLVKAFF. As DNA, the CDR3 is TGTGCCAGCAGCAGCTCCGGGACGCTAGTCAAAGCTTTCTTT.

The CDR3 DNA sequence: TGTGCCAGCAGCTTGGGGAGGGGGCAGCATGCGCAGTATTTT. It yields the protein CASSLGRGQHAQYF. V usage is TRBV5-6 and J usage is TRBJ2-3; maybe TRBD1 (7 bases). The CDR3 consists of 14 residues. Germline V gives CDR1 SGHDT, CDR2 YYEEEE. Trimming stripped 0 bases from V and 10 bases from J, with 15 bases between.

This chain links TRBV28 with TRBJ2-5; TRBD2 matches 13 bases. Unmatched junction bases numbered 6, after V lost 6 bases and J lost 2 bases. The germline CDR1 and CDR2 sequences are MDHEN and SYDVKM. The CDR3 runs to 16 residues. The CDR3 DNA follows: TGTGCCAGCAGCCCCTCGGGACTAGCGGGACAAGAGACCCAGTACTTC. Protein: CASSPSGLAGQETQYF.

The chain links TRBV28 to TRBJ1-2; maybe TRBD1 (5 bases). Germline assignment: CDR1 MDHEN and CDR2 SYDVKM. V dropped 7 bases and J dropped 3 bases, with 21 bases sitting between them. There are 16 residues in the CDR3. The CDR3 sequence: CASTDDRLLVDYGYTF. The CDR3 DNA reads TGTGCCAGCACCGATGACAGACTATTAGTTGACTATGGCTACACCTTC.

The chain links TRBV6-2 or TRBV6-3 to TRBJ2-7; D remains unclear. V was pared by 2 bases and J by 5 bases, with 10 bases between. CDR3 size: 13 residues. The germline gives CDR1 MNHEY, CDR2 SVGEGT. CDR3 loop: CASSYDVGDEQYF. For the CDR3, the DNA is TGTGCCAGCAGTTACGACGTGGGCGACGAGCAGTACTTC.

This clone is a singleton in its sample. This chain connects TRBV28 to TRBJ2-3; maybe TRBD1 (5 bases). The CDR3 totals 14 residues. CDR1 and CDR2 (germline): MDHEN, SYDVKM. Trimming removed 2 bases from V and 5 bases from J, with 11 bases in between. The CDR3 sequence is CASSLRRGGDTQYF. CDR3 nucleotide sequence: TGTGCCAGCAGTTTACGTAGGGGTGGAGATACGCAGTATTTT.

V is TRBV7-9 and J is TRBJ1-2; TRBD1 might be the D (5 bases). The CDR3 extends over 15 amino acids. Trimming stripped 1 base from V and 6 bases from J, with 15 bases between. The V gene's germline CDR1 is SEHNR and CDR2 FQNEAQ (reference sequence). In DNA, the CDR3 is TGTGCCAGCAGCTTAGACGTCAGGGTCTCGCATGGCTACACCTTC. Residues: CASSLDVRVSHGYTF.

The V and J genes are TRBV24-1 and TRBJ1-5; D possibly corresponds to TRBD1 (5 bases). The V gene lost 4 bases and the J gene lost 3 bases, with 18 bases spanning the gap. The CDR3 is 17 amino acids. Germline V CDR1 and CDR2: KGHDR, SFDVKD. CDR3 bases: TGTGCCACCAGTGACTCCTCCCGGGGGACCAACAATCAGCCCCAGCATTTT. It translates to CATSDSSRGTNNQPQHF.

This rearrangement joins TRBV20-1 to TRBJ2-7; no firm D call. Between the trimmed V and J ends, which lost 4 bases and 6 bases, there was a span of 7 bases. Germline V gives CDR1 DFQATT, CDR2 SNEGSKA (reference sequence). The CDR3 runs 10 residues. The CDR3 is CSATTAEQYF. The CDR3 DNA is TGCAGTGCTACTACAGCCGAGCAGTACTTC.

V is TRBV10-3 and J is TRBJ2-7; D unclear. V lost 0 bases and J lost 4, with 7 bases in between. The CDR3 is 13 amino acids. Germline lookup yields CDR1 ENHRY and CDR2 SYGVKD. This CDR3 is CAISESGPYEQYF. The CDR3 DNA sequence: TGTGCCATCAGTGAGTCCGGACCGTACGAGCAGTACTTC.

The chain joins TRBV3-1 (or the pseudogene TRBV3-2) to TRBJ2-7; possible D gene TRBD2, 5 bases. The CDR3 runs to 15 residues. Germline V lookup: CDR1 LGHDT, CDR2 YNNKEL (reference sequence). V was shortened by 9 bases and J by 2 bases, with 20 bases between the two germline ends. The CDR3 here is CASSDRPAMAYEQYF. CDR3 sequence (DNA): TGTGCCAGTAGCGACCGGCCCGCCATGGCCTACGAGCAGTACTTC.